This paragraph reports one T cell receptor beta chain. The target antigen is unknown. The sample originates from a study of T cell repertoires in cytomegalovirus infection. Study as a whole: Peptides in the study included HLA-C-restricted and HLA-B-restricted CMV epitopes. Study-level results: Totalled public TCR beta family frequency picked out people who carried CMV plus the relevant HLA. Ex vivo responses were dominated by HLA-C-restricted CMV-specific TCR beta clonotypes.

Germline trimming cut 8 bases from V and 0 bases from J; bases unmatched to any gene: 10. The CDR3 extends over 17 amino acids. Germline loops: CDR1 MNHEY, CDR2 SVGEGT. In TCRdb, the reads were re-called with MiXCR into one record per CDR3 protein. The data hold fewer than 900,000 distinct CDR3 sequences, with 25% to 30% observed a single time. V and J are TRBV6-2 or TRBV6-3 and TRBJ1-5, with TRBD1 matching 10 bases. This clonotype was sampled from a human donor in good health (CMV status not recorded). Some clones in this sample may be carry-over from other donors' samples. Sequenced here: cultured CD8+ T cells from PBMCs, sampled from culture after CMV antigen stimulation. The CDR3 coding sequence is TGTGCCAGCGTACCCGGGACAGGGGATTATAGCAATCAGCCCCAGCATTTT. This translates into CASVPGTGDYSNQPQHF.